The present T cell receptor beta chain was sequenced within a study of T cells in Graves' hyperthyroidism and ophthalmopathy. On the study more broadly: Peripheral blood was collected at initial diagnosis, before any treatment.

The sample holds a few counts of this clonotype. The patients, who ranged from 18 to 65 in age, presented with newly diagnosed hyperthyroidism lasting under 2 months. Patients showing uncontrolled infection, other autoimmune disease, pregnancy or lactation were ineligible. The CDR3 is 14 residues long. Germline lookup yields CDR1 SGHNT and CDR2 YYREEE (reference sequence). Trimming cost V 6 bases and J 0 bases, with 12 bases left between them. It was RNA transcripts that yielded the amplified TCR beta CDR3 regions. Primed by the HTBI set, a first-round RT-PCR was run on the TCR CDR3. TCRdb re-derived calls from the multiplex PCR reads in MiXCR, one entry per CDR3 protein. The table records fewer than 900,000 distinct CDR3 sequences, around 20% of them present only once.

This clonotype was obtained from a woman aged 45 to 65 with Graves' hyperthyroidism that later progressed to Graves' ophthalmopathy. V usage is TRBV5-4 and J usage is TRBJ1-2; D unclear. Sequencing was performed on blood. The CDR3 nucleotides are TGTGCCAGCACCCGGGAGCTTACTAACTATGGCTACACCTTC. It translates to CASTRELTNYGYTF.